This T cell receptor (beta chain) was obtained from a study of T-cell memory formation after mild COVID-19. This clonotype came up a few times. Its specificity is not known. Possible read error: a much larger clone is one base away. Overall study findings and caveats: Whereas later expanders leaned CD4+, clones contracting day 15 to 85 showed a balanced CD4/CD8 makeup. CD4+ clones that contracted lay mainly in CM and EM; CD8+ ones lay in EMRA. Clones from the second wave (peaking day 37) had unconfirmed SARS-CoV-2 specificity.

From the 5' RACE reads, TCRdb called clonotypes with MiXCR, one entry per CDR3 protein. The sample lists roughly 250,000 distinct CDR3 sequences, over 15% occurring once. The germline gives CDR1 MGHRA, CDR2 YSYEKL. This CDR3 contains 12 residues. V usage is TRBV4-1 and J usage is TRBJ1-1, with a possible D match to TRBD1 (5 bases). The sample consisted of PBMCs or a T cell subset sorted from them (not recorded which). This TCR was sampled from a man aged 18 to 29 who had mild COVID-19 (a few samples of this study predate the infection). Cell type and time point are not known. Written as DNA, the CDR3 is TGCGCCAGAAGCCAAGTGGCAGGGAGGGCTTTCTTT. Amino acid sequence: CARSQVAGRAFF.